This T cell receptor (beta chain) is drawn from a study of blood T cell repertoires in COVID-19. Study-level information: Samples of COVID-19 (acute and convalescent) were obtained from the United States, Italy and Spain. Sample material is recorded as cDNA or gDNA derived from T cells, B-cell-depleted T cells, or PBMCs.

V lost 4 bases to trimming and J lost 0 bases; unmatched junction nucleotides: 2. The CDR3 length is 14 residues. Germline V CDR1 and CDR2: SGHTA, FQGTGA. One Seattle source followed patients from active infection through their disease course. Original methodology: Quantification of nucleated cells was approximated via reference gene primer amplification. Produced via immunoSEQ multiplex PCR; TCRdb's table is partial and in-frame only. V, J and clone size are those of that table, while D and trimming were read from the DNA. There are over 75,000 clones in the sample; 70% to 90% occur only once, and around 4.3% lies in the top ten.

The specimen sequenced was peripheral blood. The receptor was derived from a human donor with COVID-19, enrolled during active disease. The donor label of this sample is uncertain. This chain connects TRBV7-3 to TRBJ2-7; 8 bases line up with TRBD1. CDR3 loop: CASSSGQASYEQYF. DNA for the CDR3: TGTGCCAGCAGCTCGGGACAGGCCTCCTACGAGCAGTACTTC.